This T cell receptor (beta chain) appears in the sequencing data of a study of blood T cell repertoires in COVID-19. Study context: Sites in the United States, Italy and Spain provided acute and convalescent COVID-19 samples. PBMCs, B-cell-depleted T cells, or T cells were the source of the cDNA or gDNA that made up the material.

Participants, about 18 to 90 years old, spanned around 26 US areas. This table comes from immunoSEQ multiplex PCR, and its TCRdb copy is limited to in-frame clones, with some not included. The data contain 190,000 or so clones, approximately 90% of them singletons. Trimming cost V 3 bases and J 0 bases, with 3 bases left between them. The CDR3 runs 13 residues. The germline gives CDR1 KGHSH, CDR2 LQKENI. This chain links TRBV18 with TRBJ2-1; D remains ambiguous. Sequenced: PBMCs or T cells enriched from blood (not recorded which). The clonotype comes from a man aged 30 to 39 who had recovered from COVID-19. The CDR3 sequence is CASSPSSYNEQFF. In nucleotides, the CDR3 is TGTGCCAGCTCACCGAGCTCCTACAATGAGCAGTTCTTC.